Listed below are T cell receptor beta chains from one sample, sequenced in a study of early T cells in non-severe SARS-CoV-2 infection. Via MiXCR, TCRdb re-called the 5' RACE reads, giving one row per CDR3 protein. The table shows tens of thousands of distinct CDR3 sequences, with roughly 12% occurring only once. Source material: whole blood. The receptors derive from an adult who was a healthcare worker with PCR-confirmed SARS-CoV-2 infection or an uninfected control (not recorded which). Each CDR3 is given with its conserved first and last residue.

v_gene,j_gene,CDR3aa
TRBV4-1,TRBJ2-7,CASNQGSTGEVSYEQYF
TRBV20-1,TRBJ1-2,CSARTDRRYGYTF
TRBV27,TRBJ1-2,CASSFGRNYGYTF
TRBV2,TRBJ2-7,CASNRDGFYEQYF
TRBV18,TRBJ1-4,CASSPGTATNEKLFF
TRBV7-9,TRBJ2-3,CASSSHRGRTDTQYF
TRBV6-2/TRBV6-3,TRBJ2-7,CAPPPRAATYEQYF
TRBV5-1,TRBJ2-2,CASSRGTQGRTGELFF
TRBV11-3,TRBJ2-1,CASSLGRESPEQFF
TRBV5-5,TRBJ2-7,CASSLVGGWEQYF
TRBV5-1,TRBJ2-1,CASRAGGPNEQFF
TRBV29-1,TRBJ1-1,CSVEGGQTIYYTEAFF
TRBV6-1,TRBJ2-2,CASTGQGGGTGELFF
TRBV19,TRBJ2-4,CASSVTSGKNIQYF
TRBV19,TRBJ2-1,CASTPGPNYNEQFF
TRBV20-1,TRBJ2-1,CSARVWDRGYNEQFF
TRBV29-1,TRBJ2-1,CSVENRGQFF
TRBV29-1,TRBJ2-3,CSVEVNTDTQYF
TRBV6-1,TRBJ2-7,CASSRGTGGQYF
TRBV28,TRBJ2-6,CASRGRSGANVLTF
TRBV25-1,TRBJ1-2,CASRASGYGYTF
TRBV11-2,TRBJ2-1,CASGTSGGKEQFF
TRBV12-3/TRBV12-4,TRBJ2-5,CASSYFGLAKGTQYF
TRBV9,TRBJ1-3,CASSAGQGARGNTIYF
TRBV19,TRBJ1-1,CASSPRGLEAFF
TRBV12-5,TRBJ2-7,CASGLANGQYEQYF
TRBV9,TRBJ2-1,CASSATSGPWDEQFF
TRBV11-3,TRBJ2-1,CASSPGTGYNEQFF
TRBV29-1,TRBJ1-1,CSVEDLREAFF
TRBV20-1,TRBJ1-3,CSALTGTTGNTIYF
TRBV4-2,TRBJ2-7,CASSQELADYEQYF
TRBV6-6,TRBJ1-5,CASSAFSNSNQPQHF
TRBV4-1,TRBJ2-5,CASSQAGTGVQETQYF
TRBV19,TRBJ2-7,CASSPAGGFEQYF
TRBV29-1,TRBJ2-3,CSVVGTGGAVEADTQYF